This passage covers 31 T cell receptor beta chains from one sample sequenced in a study of sequential checkpoint blockade in melanoma. This table comes from immunoSEQ multiplex PCR, and its TCRdb copy is limited to in-frame clones, with some not included. The sample shows roughly 4,500 clones, nearly 25% of them seen only once. Treatment described: randomized to nivolumab then ipilimumab (arm A) or the reverse (arm B). Here the sequenced sample was tumor tissue (inferred from file names), taken from a patient given nivolumab and ipilimumab in sequence. These receptors were obtained from a human donor with melanoma.

The chain links TRBV30 to TRBJ1-2; D unclear. The germline gives CDR1 GTSNPN, CDR2 SVGIG (reference sequence). The CDR3 has 15 amino acids. The V end was cut by 5 bases, the J end by 2 bases, with 18 bases between. The CDR3 spells CAWGRDFNKNYGYTF. The CDR3, as DNA: TGTGCCTGGGGTCGGGATTTTAACAAGAACTATGGCTACACCTTC.

V and J are TRBV18 and TRBJ1-3; 7 positions match TRBD1. The trim removed 6 bases at V and 0 bases at J, leaving 8 bases unmatched. CDR1 and CDR2 from the germline V gene are KGHSH and LQKENI. This CDR3 is built from 16 residues. This CDR3 is CASSLGQTGSGNTIYF. CDR3 nucleotide sequence: TGTGCCAGCTCCTTGGGACAGACGGGCTCTGGAAACACCATATATTTT. Drawing the rest from reference TRBV18 and TRBJ1-3, the complete variable domain is NAGVMQNPRHLVRRRGQEARLRCSPMKGHSHVYWYRQLPEEGLKFMVYLQKENIIDESGMPKERFSAEFPKEGPSILRIQQVVRGDSAAYFCASSLGQTGSGNTIYFGEGSWLTVV.

This clone was counted a few times. CDR3 residues: CASSLDTSTGELFF. In DNA form, the CDR3 reads TGTGCCAGCAGCTTGGACACGTCCACCGGGGAGCTGTTTTTT. The chain recombines TRBV11-3 with TRBJ2-2; TRBD1 is a possible D gene (5 bases). V was trimmed by 3 bases and J by 4 bases, leaving 9 bases between them. The CDR3 consists of 14 residues. Germline V CDR1 and CDR2: SGHNT, YENEEA.

The chain couples TRBV11-3 to TRBJ1-4; 11 bases line up with TRBD1. Germline-derived CDR1 and CDR2 are SGHNT and YENEEA. This CDR3 contains 14 residues. V was clipped by 6 bases and J by 11 bases; unmatched bases: 8. The CDR3 sequence is CASREGTGGAKLFF. The CDR3 region has the DNA TGTGCCAGCAGAGAAGGGACAGGGGGGGCGAAACTGTTTTTT.

V is TRBV18 and J is TRBJ1-1; D remains ambiguous. The V end lost 4 bases, the J end lost 3 bases, and 6 bases lay between the germline ends. This CDR3 has 12 residues. Germline CDR1 is KGHSH and CDR2 is LQKENI. The CDR3 nucleotides are TGTGCCAGCTCACGAGAGGACACTGAAGCTTTCTTT. As protein: CASSREDTEAFF. The whole variable domain, filled in from reference TRBV18 and TRBJ1-1, reads NAGVMQNPRHLVRRRGQEARLRCSPMKGHSHVYWYRQLPEEGLKFMVYLQKENIIDESGMPKERFSAEFPKEGPSILRIQQVVRGDSAAYFCASSREDTEAFFGQGTRLTVV.

This clone was counted only a few times. The chain uses TRBV11-3 and TRBJ1-1; D remains ambiguous. CDR3 length equals 14 residues. Germline lookup yields CDR1 SGHNT and CDR2 YENEEA. Trimming pared 5 bases from V and 5 bases from J, leaving 15 bases between. The CDR3 spells CASSGGMMGTEAFF. In nucleotides, the CDR3 is TGTGCCAGCAGCGGCGGGATGATGGGGACTGAAGCTTTCTTT.

By frequency in the sample, this clone is medium-sized. V and J are TRBV11-3 and TRBJ2-2; the D is unclear. CDR3 size: 16 residues. V gave up 1 base and J gave up 0 bases, with 9 bases separating them. CDR1 SGHNT and CDR2 YENEEA come from the germline V gene. CDR3 loop: CASSLGYNPNTGELFF. CDR3 bases: TGTGCCAGCAGCTTAGGTTATAATCCGAACACCGGGGAGCTGTTTTTT. The full variable domain, in which reference TRBV11-3 and TRBJ2-2 provide the parts outside the CDR3, is EAGVVQSPRYKIIEKKQPVAFWCNPISGHNTLYWYLQNLGQGPELLIRYENEEAVDDSQLPKDRFSAERLKGVDSTLKIQPAELGDSAVYLCASSLGYNPNTGELFFGEGSRLTVL.

The chain's CDR3 is CASSLRSGLAGYTDTQYF. CDR3 sequence (DNA): TGTGCCAGCAGCTTACGATCCGGACTAGCGGGATATACAGATACGCAGTATTTT. The chain employs TRBV7-5 and TRBJ2-3; the D call in the table, TRBD2, was not verified against the DNA. TRBV7-5 is classified as a pseudogene. The CDR3 covers 18 residues.

In this sample, this clone turned up a few times. The chain links TRBV6-8 to TRBJ2-1, with 9 bases lining up with TRBD2. CDR3 length: 14 residues. The V segment lost 7 bases and the J segment 9 bases; nucleotides outside the gene matches: 10. Germline CDR1 reads MNHGY; CDR2 reads SAAAGT. The CDR3 region has the DNA TGTGCCAGCATTTTAAGCGGGGGGAGGCTTGAGCAGTTCTTC. Protein: CASILSGGRLEQFF.

The rearrangement joins TRBV23-1 to TRBJ1-2; no firm D call. TRBV23-1 is annotated as an ORF whose role is uncertain. The CDR3 sequence is 13 residues long. V was cut by 6 bases and J by 3 bases, with 11 bases left in between. Here the CDR3 DNA reads TGCGCCAGCAGCCCAGTAGGTGACTATGGCTACACCTTC. This gives the protein CASSPVGDYGYTF.

The chain is built from TRBV29-1 and TRBJ1-2, with a weak D call TRBD1 (6 bases). The CDR3 runs to 12 residues. V dropped 6 bases and J dropped 2 bases, with 10 bases sitting between them. Looked up from germline, CDR1 is SQVTM and CDR2 is ANQGSEA. CDR3 in amino acids: CSVDRANYGYTF. The DNA of the CDR3 is TGCAGCGTGGACAGAGCCAACTATGGCTACACCTTC.

This clone showed up just a few times. The chain joins TRBV30 to TRBJ1-2; a possible D gene is TRBD1 (5 bases). This CDR3 is 15 amino acids long. The germline V gene encodes CDR1 GTSNPN and CDR2 SVGIG (reference sequence). The V gene lost 3 bases and the J gene lost 0 bases, with 14 bases spanning the gap. For the CDR3, the DNA is TGTGCCTGGAGCCCCGGGGAGGGACCTAACTATGGCTACACCTTC. This translates into CAWSPGEGPNYGYTF.

The table lists this clone with a few counts. The chain carries TRBV16 and TRBJ1-1; D is uncertain. CDR3 length: 15 residues. Germline CDR1 KGHSY, CDR2 FQNENV. With 0 bases removed from V and 1 base from J, the gap between germline ends came to 9 bases. CDR3 residues: CASSQSSLWNTEAFF. CDR3 in DNA: TGTGCCAGCAGCCAATCTTCCTTGTGGAACACTGAAGCTTTCTTT. The full variable domain, with the rest looked up from reference TRBV16 and TRBJ1-1, is GEEVAQTPKHLVRGEGQKAKLYCAPIKGHSYVFWYQQVLKNEFKFLISFQNENVFDETGMPKERFSAKCLPNSPCSLEIQATKLEDSAVYFCASSQSSLWNTEAFFGQGTRLTVV.

The V call is TRBV19, the J call TRBJ2-7; TRBD2 agrees at 7 bases. Trimming cost V 3 bases and J 5 bases; bases outside gene matches: 10. CDR3 length: 15 residues. Germline-derived CDR1 and CDR2 are LNHDA and SQIVND (reference sequence). CDR3 sequence: CASSIRAGEVHEQYF. The CDR3 DNA is TGTGCCAGTAGTATTAGGGCGGGAGAGGTCCACGAGCAGTACTTC.

V usage is TRBV9 and J usage is TRBJ2-3; tentatively, D is TRBD2 (6 bases). The CDR3 extends over 15 amino acids. Germline V lookup: CDR1 SGDLS, CDR2 YYNGEE. V dropped 5 bases and J dropped 3 bases, with 16 bases sitting between them. The CDR3, as DNA: TGTGCCAGCAGTTTTGGGAGGCAGTTGACAGATACGCAGTATTTT. This gives the protein CASSFGRQLTDTQYF.

In this sample, this clone turned up many times. The V gene is TRBV6-8, the J gene TRBJ1-1, with D tentatively TRBD1 (5 bases). Trimming shortened V by 3 bases and J by 8 bases, and 13 bases separated the two germline ends. CDR1 MNHGY and CDR2 SAAAGT come from the germline V gene. CDR3 length equals 13 residues. The CDR3 reads CASSYKARTEAFF. The CDR3 nucleotides are TGTGCCAGCAGTTATAAGGCTAGGACAGAAGCTTTCTTT.

The chain recombines TRBV5-1 with TRBJ1-2; 7 bases match TRBD1. Looked up from germline, CDR1 is SGHRS and CDR2 is YFSETQ. The V and J ends lost 0 bases and 4 bases, in that order; junction bases with no gene match: 6. This CDR3 spans 15 amino acids. The CDR3 loop is CASSLDPPGGYGYTF. In DNA form, the CDR3 reads TGCGCCAGCAGCTTGGATCCCCCAGGGGGCTATGGCTACACCTTC.

This chain links TRBV28 with TRBJ2-7; TRBD1 is a possible D gene (6 bases). The germline CDR1 and CDR2 sequences are MDHEN and SYDVKM. V was shortened by 7 bases and J by 2 bases, with 21 bases between the two germline ends. The CDR3 sequence is 16 residues long. The CDR3 DNA follows: TGTGCCAGCACTCCGAGGGGGTCAGGGTCCGCCTACGAGCAGTACTTC. Translating gives CASTPRGSGSAYEQYF.

This chain connects TRBV19 to TRBJ1-1; weak D call: TRBD1 (6 bases). The CDR3 is made up of 18 amino acids. Germline CDR1 is LNHDA and CDR2 is SQIVND (reference sequence). Trimming removed 3 bases at V and 0 bases at J, with 20 bases between. This CDR3 is CASSIRAPGHAMNTEAFF. CDR3 sequence (DNA): TGTGCCAGTAGTATCAGAGCACCGGGACACGCTATGAACACTGAAGCTTTCTTT.

This clone turned up a few times. The chain combines TRBV2 with TRBJ2-5; 12 nucleotides align to TRBD2. The trim removed 5 bases at V and 4 bases at J, leaving 5 bases unmatched. Germline assignment: CDR1 SNHLY and CDR2 FYNNEI. CDR3 length: 15 residues. The CDR3 nucleotides are TGTGCCAGCAGTACGACTAGCGGGGGAGGAGAGACCCAGTACTTC. Amino acids: CASSTTSGGGETQYF.

The chain couples TRBV28 to TRBJ2-5; 9 nucleotides agree with TRBD1. Trimming cost V 8 bases and J 1 base; bases outside gene matches: 8. This CDR3 spans 15 amino acids. CDR1 is MDHEN and CDR2 is SYDVKM in the germline V gene. The CDR3 coding sequence is TGTGCCAGCGGCTCGGGACAGGGTAGCCAAGAGACCCAGTACTTC. Translating gives CASGSGQGSQETQYF.

DNA of the CDR3: TGTGCCAGTAGCCACCAGGGGGCGGGTTACAATGAGCAGTTCTTC. Its translation: CASSHQGAGYNEQFF. This chain uses TRBV19 with TRBJ2-1, with 8 nucleotides matching TRBD1. Germline V lookup: CDR1 LNHDA, CDR2 SQIVND (reference sequence). The CDR3 has 15 residues. After removal of 6 bases from V and 4 bases from J, the junction contained 8 bases not matched to a gene. Based on the CDR3 plus reference TRBV19 and TRBJ2-1, the full variable domain is DGGITQSPKYLFRKEGQNVTLSCEQNLNHDAMYWYRQDPGQGLRLIYYSQIVNDFQKGDIAEGYSVSREKKESFPLTVTSAQKNPTAFYLCASSHQGAGYNEQFFGPGTRLTVL.

This clone occurred a few times. The chain is built from TRBV18 and TRBJ2-1, with 10 bases that match TRBD2. With V trimmed by 4 bases and J by 6 bases, 9 bases remained unmatched. Looked up from germline, CDR1 is KGHSH and CDR2 is LQKENI. The CDR3 covers 16 residues. The CDR3 DNA sequence: TGTGCCAGCTCACTGGGACTAGCGAGATGGGGCAATGAGCAGTTCTTC. It translates to CASSLGLARWGNEQFF.

This clone was recorded a few times. The V and J genes are TRBV9 and TRBJ1-1, with D possibly TRBD1 on 5 matching bases. Germline loops: CDR1 SGDLS, CDR2 YYNGEE. The CDR3 loop spans 14 amino acids. With 4 bases removed from V and 5 bases from J, the gap between germline ends came to 15 bases. DNA of the CDR3: TGTGCCAGCAGCCCGGGACTCCGAGGGACTGAAGCTTTCTTT. Protein: CASSPGLRGTEAFF.

This chain connects TRBV6-8 to TRBJ1-2; no firm D call. Per the germline V gene, CDR1 is MNHGY and CDR2 is SAAAGT. This CDR3 is built from 13 residues. Trimming took 10 bases from V and 7 from J, leaving 19 bases between them. This CDR3 reads CATYREGKSGYTF. The CDR3 nucleotides read TGTGCCACCTATAGGGAGGGAAAAAGTGGCTACACCTTC.

This clone was seen a few times. This chain uses TRBV30 with TRBJ1-2; a weak D match, TRBD1 (6 bases). V was trimmed by 3 bases and J by 2 bases, leaving 16 bases between them. Germline CDR1 and CDR2: GTSNPN and SVGIG (reference sequence). This CDR3 comprises 15 residues. The CDR3, as DNA: TGTGCCTGGAGGACGACAGGCAGGGAAAACTATGGCTACACCTTC. Translated: CAWRTTGRENYGYTF. Drawing the rest from reference TRBV30 and TRBJ1-2, the complete variable domain is SQTIHQWPATLVQPVGSPLSLECTVEGTSNPNLYWYRQAAGRGLQLLFYSVGIGQISSEVPQNLSASRPQDRQFILSSKKLLLSDSGFYLCAWRTTGRENYGYTFGSGTRLTVV.

This clone was detected a few times. The rearrangement links TRBV11-3 to TRBJ2-4; D is perhaps TRBD2 (5 bases). There are 14 residues in the CDR3. The ends were cut back, 6 bases at V and 2 bases at J, with 11 bases in the middle. In germline, CDR1 is SGHNT, CDR2 YENEEA. CDR3 loop: CASRGSFPKNIQYF. CDR3 bases: TGTGCCAGCAGAGGGAGCTTCCCCAAAAACATTCAGTACTTC. The complete variable domain, with remaining parts taken from reference TRBV11-3 and TRBJ2-4, reads EAGVVQSPRYKIIEKKQPVAFWCNPISGHNTLYWYLQNLGQGPELLIRYENEEAVDDSQLPKDRFSAERLKGVDSTLKIQPAELGDSAVYLCASRGSFPKNIQYFGAGTRLSVL.

This clone showed up many times. The V call is TRBV9, the J call TRBJ2-5; no definite D call. V lost 0 bases and J lost 1, with 7 bases in between. CDR3 size: 14 residues. CDR1 and CDR2 from the germline V gene are SGDLS and YYNGEE. The DNA for the CDR3 is TGTGCCAGCAGCGTAGGGGTGGCCCAAGAGACCCAGTACTTC. Translating it yields CASSVGVAQETQYF.

In this sample, this clone turned up a few times. The chain uses TRBV11-3 and TRBJ2-2; TRBD1 aligns across 9 bases. V lost 3 bases, J lost 5 bases, and 4 bases stayed unmatched. This CDR3 comprises 15 residues. Germline CDR1 SGHNT, CDR2 YENEEA. The CDR3 is CASSLLTGGTGELFF. The CDR3 DNA reads as TGTGCCAGCAGCTTGCTGACAGGGGGAACCGGGGAGCTGTTTTTT.

The V gene is TRBV29-1, the J gene TRBJ2-7; D possibly corresponds to TRBD1 (5 bases). The CDR3 loop spans 13 amino acids. Germline V gene sequence: CDR1 SQVTM, CDR2 ANQGSEA. The germline V and J ends were trimmed by 7 bases and 3 bases, with 16 bases remaining between them. CDR3 amino acids: CSGSQASDYEQYF. The CDR3 DNA reads as TGCAGCGGATCACAGGCCTCCGACTACGAGCAGTACTTC.

This clone showed up many times. The chain joins TRBV9 to TRBJ2-3; TRBD2 matches at 8 bases. Trimming at V came to 4 bases and at J to 6 bases, leaving 22 bases not matched to a gene. The germline CDR1 and CDR2 sequences are SGDLS and YYNGEE. The CDR3 has 19 residues. The CDR3 sequence: CASSLGRWGTGGPKDTQYF. The CDR3 coding sequence is TGTGCCAGCAGCTTAGGGCGTTGGGGTACGGGAGGGCCGAAGGATACGCAGTATTTT. The full variable domain, its missing parts supplied by reference TRBV9 and TRBJ2-3, is DSGVTQTPKHLITATGQRVTLRCSPRSGDLSVYWYQQSLDQGLQFLIQYYNGEERAKGNILERFSAQQFPDLHSELNLSSLELGDSALYFCASSLGRWGTGGPKDTQYFGPGTRLTVL.